The source of this TCR beta chain is a study of T cell repertoires and Cas9 in healthy adults. Study overall: CD4 and CD8 compartments: SpCas9-reactive T cells profiled for potency, cytotoxicity, lineage. Regarding the study as a whole: Reportedly, SpCas9-reactive effector T cell proliferation and function were mitigated by SpCas9-reactive Tregs in vitro.

Clones were sequenced by immunoSEQ multiplex PCR, and TCRdb holds only the in-frame ones, with some missing. The sample lists tens of thousands of clones, roughly 90% occurring once. V was clipped by 6 bases and J by 1 base, with 21 bases between them. The CDR3 contains 17 residues. Germline V gene data show CDR1 as LNHDA and CDR2 as SQIVND (reference sequence). To note about this clone: Its antigen is undetermined.

V gene TRBV19 combines with J gene TRBJ1-2; D gene ambiguous. The TCR was taken from a human donor in good health. Material: CD4+ effector T cells (CD127+, CD25-, CD137-, CD154-) from PBMCs; culture status not recorded. The CDR3 nucleotides read TGTGCCAGTAGCCGATTCCGGGGAGCTAGAGTTAACTATGGCTACACCTTC. Encoded protein: CASSRFRGARVNYGYTF.